This TCR beta chain was observed in a study of cytomegalovirus exposure and HLA in healthy donors. The PCR had 60 Vbeta and 13 Jbeta primers. Only in-frame clones appear in the TCRdb table, and some are missing; sequencing was by immunoSEQ multiplex PCR. The sample has nearly 300,000 clones; around 86% are singletons. Per germline, CDR1 MNHEY and CDR2 SMNVEV (reference sequence). J gave up 7 bases and V 7 bases, and 11 bases lay outside the gene matches. The CDR3 extends over 15 amino acids. This chain connects TRBV27 to TRBJ2-2, with 8 nucleotides matching TRBD2. This receptor was identified in a man aged 40-50 years in good health and CMV-seropositive. Sequenced sample: PBMCs. The CDR3 reads CASKWLGGENGELFF. The CDR3 DNA is TGTGCCAGCAAGTGGCTCGGGGGGGAGAACGGGGAGCTGTTTTTT.